This TCR beta chain was recorded in a study of identical twins. Notes on this clonotype: Its antigen is unidentified.

Template switching added a universal primer site; cDNA carried unique molecular identifiers. TCRdb fed the 5' RACE reads into MiXCR, producing one record per CDR3 protein. The table includes about 470,000 distinct CDR3 sequences, 20% to 25% detected once. Overall study results and limits: The authors noted that invariant MAIT and iNKT cells could partly confound zero-insertion analyses. It was cross-sectional statistical analysis, not following the same donors, that the conclusions relied on. Out-of-frame TCR alpha sharing observed in monozygotic twins exceeded model estimates.

This sample also appeared in a second study, on T cells expressing NK-cell markers.

Material: CD4+ T cells sorted from blood. This TCR derives from a woman aged 18-35 years in good health.

The chain's CDR3 is CATSRRTGANVLTF. Here the CDR3 DNA reads TGTGCCACCAGCAGAAGGACCGGGGCCAACGTCCTGACTTTC. This chain uses TRBV15 with TRBJ2-6; D is uncertain. The V gene lost 2 bases and the J gene lost 4 bases, with 6 bases spanning the gap. This CDR3 is 14 amino acids long. Looked up from germline, CDR1 is LNHNV and CDR2 is YYDKDF (reference sequence).